The entry below describes one T cell receptor beta chain. No antigen is known for it. This specimen belongs to a study of T cells after posttransplantation cyclophosphamide. Study observations and caveats: Donor CD8+ memory clones often dominated recipient blood repertoires at later times. TRB clonality was highly associated with recipient CMV seropositivity and reactivation. Skin or GI-infiltrating T cells shared few TRB sequences with blood.

Germline CDR1 MGHDK, CDR2 SYGVNS. This CDR3 comprises 13 residues. V lost 3 bases to trimming and J lost 6 bases, with 11 bases between them. Repertoires were generated with immunoSEQ multiplex PCR, while TCRdb's copy carries only in-frame clones and drops some. The sample has approximately 47,000 clones, roughly nine tenths seen once. The chain recombines TRBV25-1 with TRBJ2-5; TRBD2 might be the D (7 bases). This receptor was taken from a woman aged 45 to 65 in good health and a related stem cell transplant donor. Sequences were obtained from PBMCs. The CDR3 loop reads CASSDAGAQTQYF. As DNA, the CDR3 is TGTGCCAGCAGTGATGCGGGGGCACAGACCCAGTACTTC.